This paragraph covers one TCR beta chain sequence. With the 5' RACE reads reprocessed, TCRdb shows one record per CDR3 protein and no DNA. The table lists 350,000 to 450,000 distinct CDR3 sequences. These data come from a study of T cells expressing NK-cell markers. The CDR3 contains 14 residues. Germline CDR1 and CDR2: LNHNV and YYDKDF (reference sequence). The chain has TRBV15 and TRBJ2-7; TCRdb proposes TRBD1, but this gene call is untestable without DNA. The sequencing input was blood T cells: a sorted CD56 or NKG2C T cell subset, CD4+ or CD8+ T cells, or bulk PBMC T cells (not recorded which). The receptor comes from a man aged 18 to 69 in good health. The CDR3 reads CATSRTDRAREQYF.